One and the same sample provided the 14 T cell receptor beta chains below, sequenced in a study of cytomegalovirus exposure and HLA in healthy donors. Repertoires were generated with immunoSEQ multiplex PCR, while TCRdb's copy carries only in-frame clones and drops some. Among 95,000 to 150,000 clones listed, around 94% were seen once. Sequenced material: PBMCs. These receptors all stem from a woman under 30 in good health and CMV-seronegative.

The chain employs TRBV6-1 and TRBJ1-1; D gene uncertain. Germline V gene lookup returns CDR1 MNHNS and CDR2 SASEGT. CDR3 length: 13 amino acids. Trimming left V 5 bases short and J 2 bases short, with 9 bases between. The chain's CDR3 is CASSPGFNTEAFF. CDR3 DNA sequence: TGTGCCAGCAGTCCGGGGTTTAACACTGAAGCTTTCTTT.

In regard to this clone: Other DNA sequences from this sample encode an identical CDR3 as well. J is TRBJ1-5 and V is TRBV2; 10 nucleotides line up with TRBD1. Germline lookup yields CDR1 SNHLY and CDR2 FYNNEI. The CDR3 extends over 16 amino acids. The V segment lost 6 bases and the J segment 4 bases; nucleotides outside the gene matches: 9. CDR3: CASRERTGGSNQPQHF. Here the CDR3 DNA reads TGTGCCAGCAGGGAAAGGACAGGGGGAAGTAATCAGCCCCAGCATTTT.

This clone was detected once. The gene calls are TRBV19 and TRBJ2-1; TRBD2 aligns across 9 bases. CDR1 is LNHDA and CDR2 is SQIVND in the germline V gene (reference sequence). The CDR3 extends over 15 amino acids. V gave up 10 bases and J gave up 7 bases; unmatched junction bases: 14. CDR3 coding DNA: TGTGCCACCCGTAGAACAGCGGGAGGTGGTAATGAGCAGTTCTTC. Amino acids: CATRRTAGGGNEQFF.

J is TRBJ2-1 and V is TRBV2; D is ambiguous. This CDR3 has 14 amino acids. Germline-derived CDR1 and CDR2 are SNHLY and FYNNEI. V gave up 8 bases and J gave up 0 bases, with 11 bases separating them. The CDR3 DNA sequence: TGTGCCAGCGGCCTAGTGGCCTCCTACAATGAGCAGTTCTTC. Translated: CASGLVASYNEQFF.

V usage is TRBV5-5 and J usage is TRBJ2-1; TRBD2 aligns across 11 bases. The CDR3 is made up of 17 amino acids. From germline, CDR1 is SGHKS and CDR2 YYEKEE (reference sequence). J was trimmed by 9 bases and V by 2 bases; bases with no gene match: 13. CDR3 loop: CASSLEDYSGGASEQFF. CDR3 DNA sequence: TGTGCCAGCAGCTTAGAGGACTATAGCGGGGGGGCCAGTGAGCAGTTCTTC.

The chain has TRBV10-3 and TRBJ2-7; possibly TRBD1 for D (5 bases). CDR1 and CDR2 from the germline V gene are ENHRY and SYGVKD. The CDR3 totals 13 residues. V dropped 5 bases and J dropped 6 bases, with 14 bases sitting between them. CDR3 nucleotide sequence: TGTGCCATCAGTTCCACAGACAGTGGCGAGCAGTACTTC. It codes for CAISSTDSGEQYF.

The CDR3 loop reads CASSVGVYEQYF. Written as DNA, the CDR3 is TGTGCCAGCAGTGTAGGGGTTTACGAGCAGTACTTC. The chain links TRBV2 to TRBJ2-7; a possible D gene is TRBD1 (5 bases). Between the trimmed V and J ends, which lost 4 bases and 4 bases, there was a span of 8 bases. This CDR3 spans 12 amino acids. Per the germline V gene, CDR1 is SNHLY and CDR2 is FYNNEI. Looking up the rest from reference TRBV2 and TRBJ2-7 gives the full variable domain: EPEVTQTPSHQVTQMGQEVILRCVPISNHLYFYWYRQILGQKVEFLVSFYNNEISEKSEIFDDQFSVERPDGSNFTLKIRSTKLEDSAMYFCASSVGVYEQYFGPGTRLTVT.

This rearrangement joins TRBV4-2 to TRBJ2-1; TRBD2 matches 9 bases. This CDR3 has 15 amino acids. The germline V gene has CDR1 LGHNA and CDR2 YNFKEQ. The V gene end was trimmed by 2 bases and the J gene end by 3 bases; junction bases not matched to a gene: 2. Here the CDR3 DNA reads TGTGCCAGCAGCCAACTAGCGGGGATCTACAATGAGCAGTTCTTC. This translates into CASSQLAGIYNEQFF.

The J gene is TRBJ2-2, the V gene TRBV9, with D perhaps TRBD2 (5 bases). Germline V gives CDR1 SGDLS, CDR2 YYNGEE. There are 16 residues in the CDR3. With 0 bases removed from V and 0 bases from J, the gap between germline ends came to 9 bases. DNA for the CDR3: TGTGCCAGCAGCGTAGCTAAGGGAGCGAACACCGGGGAGCTGTTTTTT. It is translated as CASSVAKGANTGELFF. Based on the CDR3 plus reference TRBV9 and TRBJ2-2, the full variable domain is DSGVTQTPKHLITATGQRVTLRCSPRSGDLSVYWYQQSLDQGLQFLIQYYNGEERAKGNILERFSAQQFPDLHSELNLSSLELGDSALYFCASSVAKGANTGELFFGEGSRLTVL.

The CDR3 loop is CASSVSGSGNTIYF. CDR3 coding DNA: TGTGCCAGCAGTGTATCAGGCTCTGGAAACACCATATATTTT. J is TRBJ1-3 and V is TRBV6-1; D unresolved. The CDR3 totals 14 residues. V was cut by 4 bases and J by 0 bases, with 7 bases left in between. From germline, CDR1 is MNHNS and CDR2 SASEGT.

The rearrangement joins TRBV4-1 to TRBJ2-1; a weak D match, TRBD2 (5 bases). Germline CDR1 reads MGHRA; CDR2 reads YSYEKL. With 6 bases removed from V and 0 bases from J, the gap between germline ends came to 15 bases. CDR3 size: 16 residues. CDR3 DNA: TGCGCCAGCAGTCTACGGACGGGGAGCTCCTACAATGAGCAGTTCTTC. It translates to CASSLRTGSSYNEQFF.

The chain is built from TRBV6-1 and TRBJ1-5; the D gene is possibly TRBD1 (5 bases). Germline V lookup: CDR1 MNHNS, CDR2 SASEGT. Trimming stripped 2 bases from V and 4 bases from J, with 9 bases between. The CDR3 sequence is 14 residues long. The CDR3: CASSEQGLNQPQHF. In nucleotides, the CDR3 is TGTGCCAGCAGTGAACAGGGTCTTAATCAGCCCCAGCATTTT.

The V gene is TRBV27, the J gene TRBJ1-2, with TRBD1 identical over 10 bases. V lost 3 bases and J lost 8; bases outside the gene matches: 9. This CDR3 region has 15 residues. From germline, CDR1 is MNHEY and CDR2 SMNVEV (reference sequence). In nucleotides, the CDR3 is TGTGCCAGCAGTTTTACGACCGGGACAGGGGACGGCTACACCTTC. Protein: CASSFTTGTGDGYTF.

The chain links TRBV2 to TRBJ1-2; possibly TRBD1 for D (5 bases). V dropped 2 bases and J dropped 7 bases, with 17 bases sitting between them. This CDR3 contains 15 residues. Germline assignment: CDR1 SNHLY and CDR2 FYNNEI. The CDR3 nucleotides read TGTGCCAGCAGTGAAACTCCCACAGGTCTAGGTGGCTACACCTTC. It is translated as CASSETPTGLGGYTF.